Following are 8 T cell receptor beta chains from one sample sequenced in a study of cytomegalovirus exposure and HLA in healthy donors. A multiplex PCR was run with 60 Vbeta primers and 13 Jbeta primers. Only in-frame clones appear in the TCRdb table, and some are missing; sequencing was by immunoSEQ multiplex PCR. This table holds about 76,000 clones, around three quarters found once. Source material: PBMCs. The receptors come from a man aged 30 to 45 in good health and CMV-seronegative.

The genes are TRBV19 and TRBJ2-2; possibly TRBD2 for D (6 bases). Between the trimmed V and J ends, which lost 5 bases and 3 bases, there was a span of 16 bases. Germline CDR1 LNHDA, CDR2 SQIVND (reference sequence). The CDR3 spans 16 residues. The CDR3 region is CASSRTGTADTGELFF. The DNA of the CDR3 is TGTGCCAGTAGTCGAACCGGGACTGCGGACACCGGGGAGCTGTTTTTT.

The chain uses TRBV27 and TRBJ2-2; 9 positions match TRBD2. J lost 4 bases, V lost 11 bases, and 11 bases had no gene match. The V gene's germline CDR1 is MNHEY and CDR2 SMNVEV (reference sequence). CDR3 length equals 15 residues. DNA of the CDR3: TGTGCCGTTAGCGGGGGCCTTGGACGCACCGGGGAGCTGTTTTTT. Translating it yields CAVSGGLGRTGELFF.

Comment on this clone: One junction end disagrees with the germline gene, perhaps due to a read error. The chain joins TRBV7-9 to TRBJ1-4; 10 bases are a match to TRBD1. Germline V gene data show CDR1 as SEHNR and CDR2 as FQNEAQ (reference sequence). The CDR3 consists of 18 residues. CDR3 sequence: CSSNTGTGDVQTNEKLFF. In DNA, the CDR3 is TGTTCCAGCAACACCGGGACAGGGGACGTGCAAACTAATGAAAAACTGTTTTTT.

V is TRBV6-1 and J is TRBJ2-7; tentatively, D is TRBD1 (5 bases). There are 14 residues in the CDR3. Trimming removed 5 bases from V and 1 base from J, with 12 bases in between. Per the germline V gene, CDR1 is MNHNS and CDR2 is SASEGT. CDR3 region: CASSLRGRSYEQYF. The CDR3, as DNA: TGTGCCAGCAGTCTAAGGGGTAGGTCCTACGAGCAGTACTTC.

V usage is TRBV5-5 and J usage is TRBJ1-1; D is unclear. The V end was cut by 1 base, the J end by 9 bases, with 13 bases between. Germline-derived CDR1 and CDR2 are SGHKS and YYEKEE (reference sequence). CDR3 length: 13 residues. CDR3 nucleotide sequence: TGTGCCAGCAGCTTGAAGGCACGGGAGAAAGCTTTCTTT. Protein product: CASSLKAREKAFF.

The rearrangement uses TRBV4-1 and TRBJ2-5; possibly TRBD1 for D (6 bases). Looked up from germline, CDR1 is MGHRA and CDR2 is YSYEKL. With 3 bases removed from V and 1 base from J, the gap between germline ends came to 15 bases. There are 16 residues in the CDR3. CDR3 region: CASSHVQGRGQETQYF. The DNA of the CDR3 is TGCGCCAGCAGCCACGTACAGGGTCGGGGCCAAGAGACCCAGTACTTC.

The chain links TRBV28 to TRBJ2-7, with TRBD2 matching 16 bases. The CDR3 covers 15 residues. Germline V gives CDR1 MDHEN, CDR2 SYDVKM. V lost 11 bases to trimming and J lost 2 bases; unmatched junction nucleotides: 6. The CDR3 nucleotides read TGTGCCCCCCTTGGGACTAGCGGGAGGGCCTACGAGCAGTACTTC. This translates into CAPLGTSGRAYEQYF. Full variable domain (missing parts from reference TRBV28 and TRBJ2-7): DVKVTQSSRYLVKRTGEKVFLECVQDMDHENMFWYRQDPGLGLRLIYFSYDVKMKEKGDIPEGYSVSREKKERFSLILESASTNQTSMYLCAPLGTSGRAYEQYFGPGTRLTVT.

CDR3 loop: CASSVESGGGYTF. The CDR3 DNA is TGTGCCAGCAGCGTAGAGTCAGGGGGTGGCTACACCTTC. This chain joins TRBV9 and TRBJ1-2; 7 positions agree with TRBD1. The CDR3 has 13 amino acids. From germline, CDR1 is SGDLS and CDR2 YYNGEE. J lost 7 bases, V lost 0 bases, and 3 bases had no gene match.